This T cell receptor beta chain was recovered during a study of blood T cell repertoires in COVID-19. Study in general: The study drew acute and convalescent COVID-19 samples from the United States, Italy and Spain.

Germline CDR1 SEHNR, CDR2 FQNEAQ (reference sequence). Trimming removed 4 bases from V and 3 bases from J; junction bases left unmatched: 6. The CDR3 contains 16 residues. Assay: immunoSEQ multiplex PCR; the TCRdb copy retains only in-frame clones and omits some. Seen here are nearly 250,000 clones, about 87% observed once, and the top ten hold around 0.87%. Participant-given clinical history determined each cohort assignment. The genes are TRBV7-9 and TRBJ2-2, with TRBD2 matching over 9 bases. This sequence originates from a middle-aged man who had been exposed to COVID-19. Sequencing was done on a sample of PBMCs or T cells enriched from blood (not recorded which). The CDR3 protein is CASSSPAGGDTGELFF. The CDR3 DNA sequence: TGTGCCAGCAGCTCACCAGCGGGAGGAGACACCGGGGAGCTGTTTTTT. The full variable domain, in which reference TRBV7-9 and TRBJ2-2 provide the parts outside the CDR3, is DTGVSQNPRHKITKRGQNVTFRCDPISEHNRLYWYRQTLGQGPEFLTYFQNEAQLEKSRLLSDRFSAERPKGSFSTLEIQRTEQGDSAMYLCASSSPAGGDTGELFFGEGSRLTVL.